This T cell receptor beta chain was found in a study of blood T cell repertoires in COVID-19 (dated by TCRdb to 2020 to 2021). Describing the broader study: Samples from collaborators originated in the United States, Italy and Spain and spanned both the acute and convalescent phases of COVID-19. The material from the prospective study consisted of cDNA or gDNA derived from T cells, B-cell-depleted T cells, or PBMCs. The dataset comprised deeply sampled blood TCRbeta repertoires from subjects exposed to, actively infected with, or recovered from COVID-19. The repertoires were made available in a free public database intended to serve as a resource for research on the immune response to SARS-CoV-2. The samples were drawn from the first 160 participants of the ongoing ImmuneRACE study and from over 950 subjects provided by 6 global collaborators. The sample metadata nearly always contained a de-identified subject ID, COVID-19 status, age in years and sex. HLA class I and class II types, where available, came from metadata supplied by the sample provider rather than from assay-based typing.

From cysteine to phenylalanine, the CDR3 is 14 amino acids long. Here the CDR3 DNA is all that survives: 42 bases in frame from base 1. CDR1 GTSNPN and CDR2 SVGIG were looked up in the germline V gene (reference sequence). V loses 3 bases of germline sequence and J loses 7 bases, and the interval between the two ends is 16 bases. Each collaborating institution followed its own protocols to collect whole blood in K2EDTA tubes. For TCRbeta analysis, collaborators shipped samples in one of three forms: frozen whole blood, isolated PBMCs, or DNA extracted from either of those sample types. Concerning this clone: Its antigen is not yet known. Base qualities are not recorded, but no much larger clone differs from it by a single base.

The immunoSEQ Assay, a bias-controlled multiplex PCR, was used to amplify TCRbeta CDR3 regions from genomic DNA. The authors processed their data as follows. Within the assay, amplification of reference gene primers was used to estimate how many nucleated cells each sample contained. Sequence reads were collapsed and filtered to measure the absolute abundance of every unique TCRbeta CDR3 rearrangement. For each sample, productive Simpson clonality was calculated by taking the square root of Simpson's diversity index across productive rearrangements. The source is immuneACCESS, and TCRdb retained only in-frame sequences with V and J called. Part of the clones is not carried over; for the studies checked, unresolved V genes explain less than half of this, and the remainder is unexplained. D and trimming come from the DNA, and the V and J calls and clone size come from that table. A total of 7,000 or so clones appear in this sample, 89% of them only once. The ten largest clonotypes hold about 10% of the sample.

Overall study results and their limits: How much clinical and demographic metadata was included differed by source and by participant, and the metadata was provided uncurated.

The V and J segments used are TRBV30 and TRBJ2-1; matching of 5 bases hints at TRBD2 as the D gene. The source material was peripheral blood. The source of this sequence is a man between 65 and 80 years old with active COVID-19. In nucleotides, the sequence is TGTGCCTGGAGGCCTCCAAGCTCGGGGAATGAGCAGTTCTTC. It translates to CAWRPPSSGNEQFF.